This T cell receptor (beta chain) was sequenced during a study of spatial heterogeneity in lung cancer. Time point of the sample: sample taken at primary tumor resection. This clonotype is medium-sized in the sample. The antigen is not known. Broader study findings: Numbers of ubiquitous and regional expanded TCRs tracked ubiquitous and regional nonsynonymous mutation counts, respectively. The study found that expanded intratumoral alpha and beta TCR counts tracked tumor mutation counts.

The CDR3 has 14 residues. CDR1 and CDR2 from the germline V gene are MDHEN and SYDVKM. Deletions cut 10 bases from V and 7 bases from J, with 20 bases between. Each TCR cDNA molecule carried a unique molecular identifier. From the 5' RACE reads, TCRdb called clonotypes with MiXCR, one entry per CDR3 protein. Of 9,800 or so distinct CDR3 sequences in the sample, 6% to 7% were seen once. The TCR sequence derives from a male donor with early-stage non-small cell lung cancer. The chain has TRBV28 and TRBJ2-1, with D possibly being TRBD1 or TRBD2 (5 bases each). The sequences come from lung tumor tissue, collected at surgery. In DNA, the CDR3 is TGTGCCACCACATCGGGGCAGGCCCTTAATGAGCAGTTCTTC. Translation gives CATTSGQALNEQFF.